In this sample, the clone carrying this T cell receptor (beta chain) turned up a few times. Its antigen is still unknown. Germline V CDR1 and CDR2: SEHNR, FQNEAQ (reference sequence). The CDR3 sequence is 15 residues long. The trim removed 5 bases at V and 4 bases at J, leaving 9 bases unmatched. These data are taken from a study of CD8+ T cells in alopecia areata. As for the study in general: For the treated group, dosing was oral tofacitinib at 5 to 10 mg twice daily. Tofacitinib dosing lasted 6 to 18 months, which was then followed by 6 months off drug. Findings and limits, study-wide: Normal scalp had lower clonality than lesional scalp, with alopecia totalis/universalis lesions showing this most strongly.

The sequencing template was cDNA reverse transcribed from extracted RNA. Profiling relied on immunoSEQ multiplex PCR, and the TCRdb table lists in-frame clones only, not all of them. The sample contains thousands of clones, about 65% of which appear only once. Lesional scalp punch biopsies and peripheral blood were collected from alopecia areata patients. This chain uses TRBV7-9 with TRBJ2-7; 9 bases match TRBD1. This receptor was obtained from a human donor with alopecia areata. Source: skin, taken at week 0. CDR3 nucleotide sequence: TGTGCCAGCAGCCCCCTGGACAGGGGCGGATACGAGCAGTACTTC. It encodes CASSPLDRGGYEQYF.